This T cell receptor (beta chain) was obtained from a study of identifying expanded T cells in peripheral blood. The study's findings and limits: Across healthy donors, higher total template counts meant significantly greater roughly 2-week count variance.

No infections or other immune events were documented during collection. Using immunoSEQ multiplex PCR, the repertoire was profiled, and TCRdb retains in-frame clones only, with some absent. The table shows tens of thousands of clones, with approximately 82% occurring only once. In the case of this clone: The antigen is undetermined.

What was sequenced was blood. The sequence was obtained from a person between 18 and 75 years old in good health.

The CDR3 protein is CASSSLDRGPTEAFF. In nucleotides, the CDR3 is TGTGCCAGCAGCTCACTTGACAGGGGCCCCACTGAAGCTTTCTTT. The chain employs TRBV5-6 and TRBJ1-1; 8 bases map to TRBD1. Looked up from germline, CDR1 is SGHDT and CDR2 is YYEEEE. CDR3 size: 15 residues. J gave up 4 bases and V 3 bases, and 8 bases lay outside the gene matches.